This T cell receptor (beta chain) was recovered during a study of blood T cell repertoires in COVID-19. Study information: Spain, Italy and the United States supplied samples that represented acute and convalescent COVID-19. PBMCs, B-cell-depleted T cells, or T cells were the source of the cDNA or gDNA that made up the material.

In germline, CDR1 is GTSNPN, CDR2 SVGIG (reference sequence). This CDR3 region has 15 residues. Trimming stripped 4 bases from V and 4 bases from J, with 19 bases between. In the authors' workflow: Estimation of nucleated cell counts was performed using reference gene primer amplification. Produced via immunoSEQ multiplex PCR; TCRdb's table is partial and in-frame only. The DNA was the basis for D and trimming; V, J and clone size are from that table. The repertoire includes about 200,000 clones, approximately 80% of them detected once, and under 15% sits in the top ten. The origin of this receptor is a human donor in a cohort sampled during active COVID-19. The source material was peripheral blood. V usage is TRBV30 and J usage is TRBJ1-2, with D perhaps TRBD1 (6 bases). The DNA for the CDR3 is TGTGCCTGGATCCCCCCCTACAGGGCTGCCTATGGCTACACCTTC. Its protein product is CAWIPPYRAAYGYTF.